This T cell receptor beta chain is drawn from a study of spatial heterogeneity in lung cancer. This clonotype has ten or more counts. The time point is: sample taken at primary tumor resection. The CDR3 runs 16 residues. CDR1 is SGHTA, CDR2 FQGNSA, per germline. V was clipped by 1 base and J by 2 bases, with 13 bases between them. TCRdb recomputed calls from the 5' RACE reads with MiXCR, one row per CDR3 protein. The repertoire consists of a few thousand distinct CDR3 sequences, with 3.5% to 5% occurring once and the leading ten covering around an eighth. Source: normal lung tissue next to the tumor, taken at surgery. This rearrangement joins TRBV7-2 to TRBJ2-3, with D tentatively TRBD2 (6 bases). The sequence came from a male donor with early-stage non-small cell lung cancer. For the CDR3, the DNA is TGTGCCAGCAGCTTAGACTTAGCGGAGTACACAGATACGCAGTATTTT. Protein: CASSLDLAEYTDTQYF.